This T cell receptor (beta chain) was sequenced during a study of cytomegalovirus exposure and HLA in healthy donors. Study context: The Caucasian-associated ancestry cluster contained about four fifths of the approximately 400 genotyped donors.

Germline V gene sequence: CDR1 SGHNT, CDR2 YYREEE (reference sequence). The ends were cut back, 2 bases at V and 0 bases at J, with 19 bases in the middle. The CDR3 length is 18 residues. The PCR employed 60 Vbeta primers together with 13 Jbeta primers. Profiled with immunoSEQ multiplex PCR; TCRdb holds only in-frame clones, not every one. The data show under 200,000 clones, approximately 80% seen once. Of note for this clone: Its antigen is still unknown.

The study's findings and limits: TCR beta sequences reportedly predicted the HLA-A and HLA-B alleles of most subjects accurately.

The origin of this receptor is a woman aged 50 to 65 in good health and CMV-seronegative. The sample consisted of PBMCs. This chain joins TRBV5-4 and TRBJ2-3; D gene uncertain. In nucleotides, the CDR3 is TGTGCCAGCAGCTTCTCGCTCAGTGCCAACCCTAGCACAGATACGCAGTATTTT. Translating gives CASSFSLSANPSTDTQYF.